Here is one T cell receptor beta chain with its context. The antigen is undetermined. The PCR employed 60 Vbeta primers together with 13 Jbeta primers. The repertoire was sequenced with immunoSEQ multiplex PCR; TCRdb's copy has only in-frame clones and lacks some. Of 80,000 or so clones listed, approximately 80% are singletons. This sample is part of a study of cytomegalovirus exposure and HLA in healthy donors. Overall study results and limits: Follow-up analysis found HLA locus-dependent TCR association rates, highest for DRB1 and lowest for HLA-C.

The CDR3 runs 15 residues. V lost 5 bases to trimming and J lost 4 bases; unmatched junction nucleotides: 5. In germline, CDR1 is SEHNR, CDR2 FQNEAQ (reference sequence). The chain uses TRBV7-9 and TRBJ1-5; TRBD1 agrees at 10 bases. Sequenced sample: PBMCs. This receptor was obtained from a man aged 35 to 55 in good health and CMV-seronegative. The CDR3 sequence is CASSPSGQGNQPQHF. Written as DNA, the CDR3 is TGTGCCAGCAGCCCCTCGGGACAGGGGAATCAGCCCCAGCATTTT.